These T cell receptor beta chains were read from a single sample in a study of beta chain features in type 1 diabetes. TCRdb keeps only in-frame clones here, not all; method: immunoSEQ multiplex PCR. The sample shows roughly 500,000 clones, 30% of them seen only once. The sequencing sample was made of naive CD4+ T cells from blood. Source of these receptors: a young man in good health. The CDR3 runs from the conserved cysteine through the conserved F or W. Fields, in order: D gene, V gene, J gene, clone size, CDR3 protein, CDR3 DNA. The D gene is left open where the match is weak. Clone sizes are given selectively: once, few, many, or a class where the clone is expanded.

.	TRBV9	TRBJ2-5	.	CASSVQEHQETQYF	TGTGCCAGCAGCGTACAGGAGCACCAAGAGACCCAGTACTTC
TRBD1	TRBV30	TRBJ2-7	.	CAWGTGGGEQYF	TGTGCCTGGGGGACAGGGGGAGGCGAGCAGTACTTC
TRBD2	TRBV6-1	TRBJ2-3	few	CASRASGRATDTQYF	TGTGCCAGCAGAGCCAGCGGGAGGGCGACAGATACGCAGTATTTT
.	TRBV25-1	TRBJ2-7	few	CASSDARGLSYEQYF	TGTGCCAGCAGTGACGCCCGCGGGCTTTCCTACGAGCAGTACTTC
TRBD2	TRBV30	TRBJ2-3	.	CAWSGLAGGTDTQYF	TGTGCCTGGAGCGGACTAGCGGGAGGCACAGATACGCAGTATTTT
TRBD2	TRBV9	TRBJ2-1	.	CASSVALAGGDNEQFF	TGTGCCAGCAGCGTAGCTCTAGCGGGAGGCGACAATGAGCAGTTCTTC
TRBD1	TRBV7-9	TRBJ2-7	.	CASSSGQGNYEQYF	TGTGCCAGCAGCTCCGGACAGGGAAACTACGAGCAGTACTTC
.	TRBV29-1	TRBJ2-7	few	CSVVGDHSYEQYF	TGCAGCGTTGTAGGGGACCACTCCTACGAGCAGTACTTC
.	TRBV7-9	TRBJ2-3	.	CASSRGPIVADTQYF	TGTGCCAGCAGCCGGGGACCAATCGTCGCAGATACGCAGTATTTT
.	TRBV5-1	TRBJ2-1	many	CASSEGSSGEQFF	TGCGCCAGCAGCGAAGGGAGTAGCGGAGAGCAGTTCTTC
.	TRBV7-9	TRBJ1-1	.	CASSQGRQNTEAFF	TGTGCCAGCAGCCAAGGACGGCAGAACACTGAAGCTTTCTTT
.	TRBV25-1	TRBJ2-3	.	CASSESTSTDTQYF	TGTGCCAGCAGTGAATCCACTAGCACAGATACGCAGTATTTT
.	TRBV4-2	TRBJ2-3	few	CASSQEAYSTDTQYF	TGTGCCAGCAGCCAAGAAGCGTATAGCACAGATACGCAGTATTTT
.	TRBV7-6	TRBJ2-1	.	CASSLMREGEQFF	TGTGCCAGCAGCTTGATGCGGGAAGGTGAGCAGTTCTTC
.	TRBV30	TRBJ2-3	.	CAWSPLGGTRRGLKDTQYF	TGTGCCTGGAGCCCCCTGGGTGGGACAAGACGGGGGTTGAAGGATACGCAGTATTTT
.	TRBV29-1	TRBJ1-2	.	CSVEVGDYGYTF	TGCAGCGTTGAAGTTGGAGATTATGGCTACACCTTC
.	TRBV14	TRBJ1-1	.	CASRRAGARGAEAFF	TGTGCCAGCAGGCGAGCGGGGGCGCGGGGCGCTGAAGCTTTCTTT
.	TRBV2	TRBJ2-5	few	CASSESASSETQYF	TGTGCCAGCAGTGAATCGGCTAGCTCGGAGACCCAGTACTTC
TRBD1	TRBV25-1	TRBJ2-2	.	CASRHTGGTGELFF	TGTGCCAGCAGACACACAGGGGGCACCGGGGAGCTGTTTTTT
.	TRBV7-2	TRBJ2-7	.	CASSLESSYEQYF	TGTGCCAGCAGCTTGGAAAGCTCCTACGAGCAGTACTTC
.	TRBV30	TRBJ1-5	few	CAWSAQGNQPQHF	TGTGCCTGGAGTGCCCAGGGGAATCAGCCCCAGCATTTT
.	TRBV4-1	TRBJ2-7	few	CASSQEIVSYEQYF	TGCGCCAGCAGCCAAGAAATCGTCTCCTACGAGCAGTACTTC
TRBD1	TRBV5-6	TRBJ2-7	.	CASSLRTGSYEQYF	TGTGCCAGCAGCTTAAGGACAGGTAGCTACGAGCAGTACTTC
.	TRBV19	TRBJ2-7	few	CASSPLRGAYEQYF	TGTGCCAGTAGTCCCCTTAGGGGGGCCTACGAGCAGTACTTC
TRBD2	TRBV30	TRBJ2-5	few	CACARGVAVVGTQYF	TGTGCCTGCGCCCGGGGGGTGGCAGTCGTGGGGACCCAGTACTTC
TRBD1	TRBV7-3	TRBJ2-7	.	CASTLTGYEQYF	TGTGCCAGCACCCTGACAGGGTACGAGCAGTACTTC
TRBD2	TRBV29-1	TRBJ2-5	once	CSVNGLAREIQYF	TGCAGCGTTAACGGACTAGCCAGGGAGATCCAGTACTTC
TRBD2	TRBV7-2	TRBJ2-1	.	CASSLEGLAGGNEQFF	TGTGCCAGCAGCTTAGAGGGACTAGCGGGAGGCAATGAGCAGTTCTTC
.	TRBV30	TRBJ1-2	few	CAWSGAGQNYGYTF	TGTGCCTGGAGTGGCGCAGGCCAAAACTATGGCTACACCTTC
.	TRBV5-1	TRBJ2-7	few	CASSARTAYEQYF	TGCGCCAGCAGCGCCCGGACAGCCTACGAGCAGTACTTC
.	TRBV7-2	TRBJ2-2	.	CAKGHRDTGELFF	TGTGCCAAAGGACATCGGGACACCGGGGAGCTGTTTTTT
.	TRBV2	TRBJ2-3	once	CASSWLASTDTQYF	TGTGCCAGCAGTTGGCTAGCGAGCACAGATACGCAGTATTTT
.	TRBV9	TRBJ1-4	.	CASSSVATNEKLFF	TGTGCCAGCAGTTCTGTTGCAACTAATGAAAAACTGTTTTTT